This T cell receptor beta chain is drawn from a study of T cell responses to AZD1222 COVID-19 vaccine. V gave up 6 bases and J gave up 1 base, with 10 bases separating them. The germline gives CDR1 SGHNT, CDR2 YENEEA. CDR3 size: 14 residues. Whole-study findings and limits: Compared with day 0, the breadth and depth of the Spike-specific TCR repertoire rose significantly after two doses of AZD1222. Most donors were white British and more were female, and clonal diversity was possibly underestimated. Just a handful of AZD1222 recipients were seropositive at baseline.

Here immunoSEQ multiplex PCR was the method, and the copy in TCRdb shows in-frame clones only, minus some. The sample lists fewer than 200,000 clones, about 92% seen once, with about 4.6% in the top ten. For this clone: Antigen unknown.

The receptor comes from an adult in good health. Specimen: peripheral blood, collected on day 0 of MenACWY control vaccination. V is TRBV11-3 and J is TRBJ2-1; possibly TRBD1 for D (6 bases). The CDR3 protein is CASSGQGSYNEQFF. DNA for the CDR3: TGTGCCAGCAGTGGCCAGGGGTCCTACAATGAGCAGTTCTTC.